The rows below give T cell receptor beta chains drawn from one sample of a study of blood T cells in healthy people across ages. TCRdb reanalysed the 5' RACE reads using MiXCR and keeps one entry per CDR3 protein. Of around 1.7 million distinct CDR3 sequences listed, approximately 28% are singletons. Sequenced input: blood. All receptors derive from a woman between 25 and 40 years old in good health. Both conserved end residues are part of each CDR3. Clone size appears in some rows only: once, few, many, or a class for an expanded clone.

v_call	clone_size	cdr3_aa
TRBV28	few	CATRRGNQPQHF
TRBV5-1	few	CASSNRDREGFAFF
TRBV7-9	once	CASSPGTSGRDNEQFF
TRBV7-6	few	CASSLGAGGGLKVEQFF
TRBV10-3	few	CAIRGADSEKLFF
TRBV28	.	CASIRYGTGEAFF
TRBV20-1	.	CSARRIEFGGYEQFF
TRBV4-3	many	CASSPTRFGLYGYTF
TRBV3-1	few	CASSPRTSRPMGTEAFF
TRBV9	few	CASSAGTLGEQYF
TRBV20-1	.	CSARSGNEQYF
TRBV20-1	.	CSATLGAGAVNEQYF
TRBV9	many	CASSPRTSGGAANIQYF
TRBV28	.	CATGNTGRTGERNEQYF
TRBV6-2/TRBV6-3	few	CASTHGQGKSYGYTF
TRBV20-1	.	CSASRHSNQPQHF
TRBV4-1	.	CASSQSLPGTPGYTF
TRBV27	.	CVSSLPSLGEQFF
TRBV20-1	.	CSATTGGSLPDTQYF
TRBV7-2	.	CASSQTSGWGELFF
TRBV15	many	CATSRDSAGELFF
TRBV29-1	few	CSVRAGTGPHEQYF
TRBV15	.	CATATGSGNTIYF
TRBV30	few	CAWSDGTNYEQYF
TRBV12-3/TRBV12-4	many	CASSPQATGGYEQFF
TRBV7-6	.	CASSLEGWGNYYGYTF
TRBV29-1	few	CSVGRDPFADTQYF
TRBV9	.	CASNEGAGGYTF
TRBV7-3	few	CASSLRSPGGYGNQPQHF
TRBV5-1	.	CASSLDGGGEKLFF
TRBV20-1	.	CSAIQGANTEAFF
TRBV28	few	CASHSGGSSGPSGEQYF
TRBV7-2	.	CASSLRLALQYF
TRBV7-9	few	CASRILADGTQYF
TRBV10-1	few	CASGPGAYGYTF
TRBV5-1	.	CASSLDATGNQPQHF
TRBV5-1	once	CASSSQNRVYEQYF
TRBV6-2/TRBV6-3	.	CASSALAGAGTQYF
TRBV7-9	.	CASSPGQGASPLHF
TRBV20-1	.	CSASTRTGGYTF
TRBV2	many	CASSGDTLTRFF
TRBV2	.	CASNADSNTEAFF